The sequence of this T cell receptor (beta chain) was determined in a study of T-cell reconstitution after alpha-beta-depleted transplantation in children. The CDR3 spans 15 residues. The germline V gene has CDR1 SEHNR and CDR2 FQNEAQ (reference sequence). V lost 6 bases to trimming and J lost 4 bases, with 18 bases between them. This clonotype has only a few counts. Construction of the TCRbeta library involved unique molecular identifiers. TCRdb re-analysed the PCR reads in MiXCR, keeping a single row per CDR3 protein. Of approximately 270,000 distinct CDR3 sequences listed, more than 9% were seen once; the top ten hold roughly a tenth.

Sequenced here: PBMCs from the stem cell graft donor, sampled from the stem cell graft. The TCR originated in a human donor who donated a stem cell graft to a child with SCID. The chain combines TRBV7-9 with TRBJ1-2; D is perhaps TRBD1 (6 bases). The CDR3 loop reads CASRPSLTGPYGYTF. Written as DNA, the CDR3 is TGTGCCAGCAGACCCTCCTTGACAGGCCCCTATGGCTACACCTTC.